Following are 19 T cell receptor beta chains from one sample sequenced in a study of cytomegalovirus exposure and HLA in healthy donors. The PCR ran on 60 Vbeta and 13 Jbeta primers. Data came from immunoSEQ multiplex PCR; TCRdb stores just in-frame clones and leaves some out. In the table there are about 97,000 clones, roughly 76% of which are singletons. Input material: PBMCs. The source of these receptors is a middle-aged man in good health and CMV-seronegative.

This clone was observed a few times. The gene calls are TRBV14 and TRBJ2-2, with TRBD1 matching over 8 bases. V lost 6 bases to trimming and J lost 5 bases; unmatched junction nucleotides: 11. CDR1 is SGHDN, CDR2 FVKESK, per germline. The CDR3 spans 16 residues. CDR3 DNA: TGTGCCAGCAGTCCCTCCGGCAGGGGGCGAACCGGGGAGCTGTTTTTT. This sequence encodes CASSPSGRGRTGELFF.

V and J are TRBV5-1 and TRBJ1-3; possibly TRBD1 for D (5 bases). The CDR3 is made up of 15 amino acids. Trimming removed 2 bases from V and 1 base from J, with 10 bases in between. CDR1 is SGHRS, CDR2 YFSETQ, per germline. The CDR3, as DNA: TGCGCCAGCAGCTTCGACGGGACTTCTGGAAACACCATATATTTT. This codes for CASSFDGTSGNTIYF.

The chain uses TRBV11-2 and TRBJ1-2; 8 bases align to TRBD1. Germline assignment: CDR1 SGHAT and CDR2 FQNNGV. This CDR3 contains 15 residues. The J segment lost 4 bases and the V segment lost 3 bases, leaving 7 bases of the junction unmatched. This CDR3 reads CASSFQGARGYGYTF. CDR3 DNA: TGTGCCAGCAGCTTCCAGGGGGCGCGGGGCTATGGCTACACCTTC.

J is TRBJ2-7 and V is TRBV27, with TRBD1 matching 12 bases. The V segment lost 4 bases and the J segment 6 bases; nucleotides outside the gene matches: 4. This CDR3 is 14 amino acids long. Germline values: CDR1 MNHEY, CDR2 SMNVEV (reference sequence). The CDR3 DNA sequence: TGTGCCAGCAGTTGGGGGACAGGGGGCCTCGAGCAGTACTTC. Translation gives CASSWGTGGLEQYF.

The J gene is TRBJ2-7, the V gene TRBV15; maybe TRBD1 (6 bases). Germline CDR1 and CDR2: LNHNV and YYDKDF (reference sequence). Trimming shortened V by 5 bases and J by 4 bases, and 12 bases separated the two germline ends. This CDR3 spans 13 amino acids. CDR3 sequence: CATSRQGNYEQYF. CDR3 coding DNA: TGTGCCACCAGCCGGCAGGGGAATTACGAGCAGTACTTC.

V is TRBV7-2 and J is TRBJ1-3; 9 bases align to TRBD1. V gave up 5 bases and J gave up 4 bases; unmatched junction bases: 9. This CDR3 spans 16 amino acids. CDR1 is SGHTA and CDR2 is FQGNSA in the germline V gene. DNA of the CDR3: TGTGCCAGCAGCACATACAGGGGGCTAGGAGGAAACACCATATATTTT. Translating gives CASSTYRGLGGNTIYF.

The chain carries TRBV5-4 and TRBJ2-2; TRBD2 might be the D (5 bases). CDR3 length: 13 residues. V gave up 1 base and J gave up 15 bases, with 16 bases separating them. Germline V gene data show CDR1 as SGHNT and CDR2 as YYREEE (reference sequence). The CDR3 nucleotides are TGTGCCAGCAGCTTGTTCGCTAGCTCCAGGTTGTTTTTT. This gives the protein CASSLFASSRLFF.

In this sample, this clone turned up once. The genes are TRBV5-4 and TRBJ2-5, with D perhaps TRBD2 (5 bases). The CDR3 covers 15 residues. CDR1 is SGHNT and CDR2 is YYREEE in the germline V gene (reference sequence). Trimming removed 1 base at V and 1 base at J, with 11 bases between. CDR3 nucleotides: TGTGCCAGCAGCTTGATACAGCGGATCCAAGAGACCCAGTACTTC. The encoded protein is CASSLIQRIQETQYF.

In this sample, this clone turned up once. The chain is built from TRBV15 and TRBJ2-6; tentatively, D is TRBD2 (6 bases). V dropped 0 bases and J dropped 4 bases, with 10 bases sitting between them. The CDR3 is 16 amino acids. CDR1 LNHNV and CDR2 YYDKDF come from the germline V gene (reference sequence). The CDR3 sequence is CATSRDRGYGANVLTF. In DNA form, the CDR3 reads TGTGCCACCAGCAGAGATCGGGGGTACGGGGCCAACGTCCTGACTTTC.

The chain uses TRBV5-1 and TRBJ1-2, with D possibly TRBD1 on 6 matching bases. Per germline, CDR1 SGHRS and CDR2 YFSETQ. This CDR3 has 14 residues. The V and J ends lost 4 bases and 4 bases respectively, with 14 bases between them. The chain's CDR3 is CASSLPTGPYGYTF. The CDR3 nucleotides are TGCGCCAGCAGCCTCCCGACAGGCCCCTATGGCTACACCTTC.

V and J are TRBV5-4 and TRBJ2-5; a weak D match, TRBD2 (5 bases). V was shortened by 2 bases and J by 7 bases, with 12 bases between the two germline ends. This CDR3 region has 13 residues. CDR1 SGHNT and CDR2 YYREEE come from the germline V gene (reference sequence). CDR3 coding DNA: TGTGCCAGCAGCTTTGGGAGCCTGGGGACCCAGTACTTC. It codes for CASSFGSLGTQYF.

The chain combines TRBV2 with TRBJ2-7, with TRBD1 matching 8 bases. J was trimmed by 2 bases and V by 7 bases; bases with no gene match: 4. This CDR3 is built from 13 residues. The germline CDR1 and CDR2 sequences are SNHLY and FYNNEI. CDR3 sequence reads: CASNTQGAYEQYF. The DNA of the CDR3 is TGTGCCAGCAATACACAGGGGGCCTACGAGCAGTACTTC.

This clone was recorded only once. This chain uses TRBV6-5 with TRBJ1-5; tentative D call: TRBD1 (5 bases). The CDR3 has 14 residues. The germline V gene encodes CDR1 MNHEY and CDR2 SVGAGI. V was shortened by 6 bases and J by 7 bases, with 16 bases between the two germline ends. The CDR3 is CASSPSEGRQPQHF. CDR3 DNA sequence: TGTGCCAGCAGCCCCTCCGAGGGGAGGCAGCCCCAGCATTTT.

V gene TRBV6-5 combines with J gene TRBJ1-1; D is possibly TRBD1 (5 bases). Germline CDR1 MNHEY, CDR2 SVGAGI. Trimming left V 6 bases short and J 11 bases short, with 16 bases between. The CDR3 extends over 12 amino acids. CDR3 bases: TGTGCCAGCAGCCCGTCCGGGGGAAAGGCTTTCTTT. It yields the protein CASSPSGGKAFF.

CDR3 loop: CASSPRQGWNTEAFF. As DNA, the CDR3 is TGTGCCAGCAGCCCTAGACAGGGTTGGAACACTGAAGCTTTCTTT. The chain carries TRBV7-9 and TRBJ1-1, with 7 bases that match TRBD1. V was pared by 5 bases and J by 1 base, with 7 bases of the junction left unmatched. CDR3 size: 15 residues. Looked up from germline, CDR1 is SEHNR and CDR2 is FQNEAQ (reference sequence).

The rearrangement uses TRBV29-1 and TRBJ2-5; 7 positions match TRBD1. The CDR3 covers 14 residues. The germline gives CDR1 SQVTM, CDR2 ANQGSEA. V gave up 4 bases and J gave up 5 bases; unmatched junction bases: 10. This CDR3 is CSVVSGGFRETQYF. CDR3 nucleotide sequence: TGCAGCGTTGTTTCAGGGGGTTTTCGGGAGACCCAGTACTTC.

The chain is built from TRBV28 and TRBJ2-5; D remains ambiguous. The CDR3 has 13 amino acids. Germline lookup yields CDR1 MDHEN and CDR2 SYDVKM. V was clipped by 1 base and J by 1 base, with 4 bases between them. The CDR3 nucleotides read TGTGCCAGCAGTTTATCGAGCCAAGAGACCCAGTACTTC. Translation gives CASSLSSQETQYF.

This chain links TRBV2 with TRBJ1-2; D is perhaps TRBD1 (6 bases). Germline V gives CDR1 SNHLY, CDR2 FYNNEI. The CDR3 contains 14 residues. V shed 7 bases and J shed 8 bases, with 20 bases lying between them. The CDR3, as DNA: TGTGCCAGCAACACTGAGAGGGGGTCCGGCGGCTACACCTTC. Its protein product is CASNTERGSGGYTF.

The CDR3 sequence: CASSFRDRGREQYF. DNA for the CDR3: TGTGCCAGCAGCTTCCGGGACAGGGGGCGCGAGCAGTACTTC. This sequence joins TRBV7-2 and TRBJ2-7, with 12 bases aligning to TRBD1. With 3 bases clipped from V and 6 bases from J, the junction kept 3 bases outside the gene matches. CDR3 length: 14 amino acids. Germline V lookup: CDR1 SGHTA, CDR2 FQGNSA. Looking up the rest from reference TRBV7-2 and TRBJ2-7 gives the full variable domain: GAGVSQSPSNKVTEKGKDVELRCDPISGHTALYWYRQSLGQGLEFLIYFQGNSAPDKSGLPSDRFSAERTGGSVSTLTIQRTQQEDSAVYLCASSFRDRGREQYFGPGTRLTVT.